The clone carrying this T cell receptor beta chain has only one observation. Generated by immunoSEQ multiplex PCR, the TCRdb table keeps only in-frame clones and is missing some. The sample consists of just under 45,000 clones, approximately 79% of them appearing once. In germline, CDR1 is SGHAT, CDR2 FQNNGV. The V and J ends lost 5 bases and 2 bases respectively, with 11 bases between them. The CDR3 has 14 amino acids. These data originate in a study of blood T cell repertoires in COVID-19. The receptor comes from a human donor in a cohort sampled during active COVID-19. J is TRBJ2-3 and V is TRBV11-2, with D uncertain. The source material was peripheral blood. CDR3 sequence (DNA): TGTGCCAGCAGCCTCAATACTGTCACAGATACGCAGTATTTT. This sequence encodes CASSLNTVTDTQYF.